The rows below give T cell receptor beta chains drawn from one sample of a study of T cell responses to AZD1222 COVID-19 vaccine. Profiled with immunoSEQ multiplex PCR; TCRdb holds only in-frame clones, not every one. The table has 140,000 to 150,000 clones, 75% to 85% seen once. Specimen: peripheral blood, collected on day 0 of MenACWY control vaccination. These receptors all come from an adult in good health. CDR3s include the opening cysteine and the closing phenylalanine or tryptophan. A D gene is named only where the DNA matches it firmly.

J gene,D gene,V gene,CDR3 protein
TRBJ2-7,.,TRBV3-1/TRBV3-2,CASSQRGTLSSYEQYF
TRBJ1-1,.,TRBV7-8,CASSVFIQGSGSTEAFF
TRBJ2-5,.,TRBV19,CASSIGGPQETQYF
TRBJ1-1,.,TRBV5-1,CASSTDRFGGTEAFF
TRBJ2-1,.,TRBV28,CASRPDGRSSYNEQFF
TRBJ1-1,.,TRBV7-6,CASSPPTAMNTEAFF
TRBJ1-5,.,TRBV7-2,CASSLDREPQPQHF
TRBJ1-5,.,TRBV7-8,CASSLVGVQPQHF
TRBJ2-5,.,TRBV5-1,CASSITGNRQTQYF
TRBJ1-6,.,TRBV18,CASSPSAGANSPLHF
TRBJ2-2,.,TRBV5-1,CASSFGGPGTGELFF
TRBJ2-1,.,TRBV18,CASSLGQPSSYNEQFF
TRBJ2-3,TRBD2,TRBV7-7,CASSFSGGTDTQYF
TRBJ1-1,TRBD1,TRBV10-1,CASSGDSAEAFF
TRBJ1-6,.,TRBV27,CASSLGGLNSPLHF
TRBJ1-5,.,TRBV7-2,CASSWEGVGNQPQHF
TRBJ1-5,.,TRBV29-1,CSVQTGLNQPQHF
TRBJ1-6,.,TRBV27,CASSFEGFRNGNSPLHF
TRBJ2-3,TRBD1,TRBV27,CASSLDRVADTQYF
TRBJ2-3,.,TRBV9,CASSVAYRDYTQYF
TRBJ1-2,TRBD1,TRBV11-2,CASSADRGRPGYGYTF
TRBJ2-2,TRBD1,TRBV5-4,CASSSGQGGIGELFF
TRBJ1-6,.,TRBV19,CASSMARQRLGSPLHF
TRBJ2-2,.,TRBV19,CASSSFLSNTGELFF
TRBJ2-3,.,TRBV24-1,CATGTFTSTDTQYF
TRBJ1-4,.,TRBV5-4,CASSSGGMDEKLFF
TRBJ2-2,TRBD2,TRBV9,CASTTTSGITGELFF
TRBJ1-3,.,TRBV11-2,CASSFNGQGNTIYF
TRBJ1-1,.,TRBV6-5,CASREEGRRSTEAFF
TRBJ2-2,.,TRBV6-5,CASWHRLTGELFF
TRBJ1-6,.,TRBV6-4,CASSKDPASYNSPLHF
TRBJ2-2,.,TRBV28,CASSKKGTGELFF
TRBJ1-4,.,TRBV14,CASSQAHAGRDEKLFF
TRBJ1-6,TRBD1,TRBV5-1,CASSVTGTGIGGQGSPLHF
TRBJ1-5,.,TRBV28,CASSLVGPAQGGQPQHF
TRBJ1-6,.,TRBV28,CASTTTGNNSPLHF
TRBJ1-5,.,TRBV6-5,CASRVQRNSNQPQHF
TRBJ1-2,TRBD1,TRBV5-1,CASSSGQGANYGYTF
TRBJ2-2,.,TRBV16,CASSQSRGRTGELFF
TRBJ1-2,TRBD1,TRBV29-1,CSVEAGTGGTYGYTF
TRBJ2-2,TRBD2,TRBV3-1/TRBV3-2,CASRDTSSGGAFNGELFF
TRBJ2-1,.,TRBV12-3/TRBV12-4,CASSPRSGTEQFF
TRBJ2-1,.,TRBV6-5,CASRDYEGYNEQFF
TRBJ2-7,.,TRBV6-6,CASSYSGGSYEQYF
TRBJ2-1,.,TRBV24-1,CATSAYGNEQFF
TRBJ1-4,.,TRBV5-6,CASSLGAINEKLFF
TRBJ1-1,TRBD1,TRBV6-5,CASNLGDRGNTEAFF
TRBJ1-1,.,TRBV28,CASSFPQNTEAFF
TRBJ1-1,.,TRBV7-9,CASSLFRFFMNTEAFF